This T cell receptor beta chain comes out of a study of cytotoxic CD8 clonotypes in ibrutinib-treated CLL. Study summary: Among the patients, some eleven presented as relapsed/refractory and 15 as treatment-naive; 17 to 18 showed unmutated IGHV. Responses comprised about 25 partial and 2 complete; at median roughly 66 months, about 14 remained remitted and about twelve progressed.

Study-wide results and caveats: An increase in clonality occurred at ibrutinib response, followed by a return toward baseline at progression. While tracking circulating CD8+ T-cell counts, baseline clonality exceeded that of age-matched healthy donors.

This clone was seen a few times. As yet, its antigen is unknown. Profiled with immunoSEQ multiplex PCR; TCRdb holds only in-frame clones, not every one. This table holds about 120,000 clones, more than 55% found once. Germline V gives CDR1 WNHNN, CDR2 SYGVQD (reference sequence). Trimming cost V 9 bases and J 3 bases, with 22 bases left between them. The CDR3 is 16 amino acids. This chain uses TRBV10-1 with TRBJ2-3; the D gene is possibly TRBD2 (5 bases). Source: PBMCs, taken after 24 months of ibrutinib treatment. The clonotype originates from a human donor with chronic lymphocytic leukemia. The CDR3 is CARETLLARSTDTQYF. CDR3 DNA sequence: TGCGCCAGAGAGACTCTGCTAGCTAGGTCGACAGATACGCAGTATTTT.